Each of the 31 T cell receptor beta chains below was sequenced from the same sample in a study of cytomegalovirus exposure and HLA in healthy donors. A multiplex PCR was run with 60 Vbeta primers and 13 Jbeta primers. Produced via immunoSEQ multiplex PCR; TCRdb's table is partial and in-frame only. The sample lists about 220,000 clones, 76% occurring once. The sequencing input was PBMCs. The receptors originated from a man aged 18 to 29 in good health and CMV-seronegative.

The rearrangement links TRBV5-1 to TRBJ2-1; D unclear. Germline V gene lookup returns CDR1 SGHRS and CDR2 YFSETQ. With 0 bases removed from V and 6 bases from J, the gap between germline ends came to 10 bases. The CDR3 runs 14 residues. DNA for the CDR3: TGCGCCAGCAGCTTGGAGAGAGACTTCAATGAGCAGTTCTTC. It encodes CASSLERDFNEQFF.

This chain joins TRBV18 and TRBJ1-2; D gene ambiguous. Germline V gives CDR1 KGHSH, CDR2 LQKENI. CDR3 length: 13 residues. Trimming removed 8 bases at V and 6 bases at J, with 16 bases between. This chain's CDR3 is CASTILSGDGYTF. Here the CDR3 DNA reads TGTGCCAGCACAATCCTTAGCGGGGATGGCTACACCTTC.

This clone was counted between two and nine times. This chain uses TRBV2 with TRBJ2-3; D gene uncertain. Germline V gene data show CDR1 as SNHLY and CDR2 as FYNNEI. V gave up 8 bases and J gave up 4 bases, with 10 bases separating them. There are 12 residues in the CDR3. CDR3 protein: CASSGLPDTQYF. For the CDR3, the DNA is TGTGCCAGCTCTGGCCTTCCAGATACGCAGTATTTT. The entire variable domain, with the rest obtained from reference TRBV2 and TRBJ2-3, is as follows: EPEVTQTPSHQVTQMGQEVILRCVPISNHLYFYWYRQILGQKVEFLVSFYNNEISEKSEIFDDQFSVERPDGSNFTLKIRSTKLEDSAMYFCASSGLPDTQYFGPGTRLTVL.

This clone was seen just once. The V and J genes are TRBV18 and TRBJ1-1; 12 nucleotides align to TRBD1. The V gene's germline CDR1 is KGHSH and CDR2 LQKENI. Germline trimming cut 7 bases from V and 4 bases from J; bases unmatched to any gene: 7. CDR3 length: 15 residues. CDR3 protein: CASLPGTGGLTEAFF. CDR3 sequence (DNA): TGTGCCAGCTTACCCGGGACAGGGGGCCTCACTGAAGCTTTCTTT.

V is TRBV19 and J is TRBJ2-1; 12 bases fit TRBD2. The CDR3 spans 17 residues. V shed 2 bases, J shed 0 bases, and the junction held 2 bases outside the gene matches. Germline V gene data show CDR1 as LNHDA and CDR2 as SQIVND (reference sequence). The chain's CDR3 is CASSILAGGSSYNEQFF. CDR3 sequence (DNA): TGTGCCAGTAGTATACTAGCGGGAGGGAGCTCCTACAATGAGCAGTTCTTC.

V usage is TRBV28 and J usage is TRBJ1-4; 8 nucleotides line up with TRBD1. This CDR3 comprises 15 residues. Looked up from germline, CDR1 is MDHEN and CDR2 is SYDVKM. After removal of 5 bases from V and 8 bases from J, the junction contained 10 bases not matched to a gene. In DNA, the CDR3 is TGTGCCAGCAGTCCCGGACAGGGCGCTTTCGAAAAACTGTTTTTT. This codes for CASSPGQGAFEKLFF.

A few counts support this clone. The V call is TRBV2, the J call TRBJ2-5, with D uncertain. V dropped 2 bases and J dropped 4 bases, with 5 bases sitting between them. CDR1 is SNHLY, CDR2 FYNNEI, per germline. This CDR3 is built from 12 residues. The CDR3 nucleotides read TGTGCCAGCAGTGAATTATCAGAGACCCAGTACTTC. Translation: CASSELSETQYF.

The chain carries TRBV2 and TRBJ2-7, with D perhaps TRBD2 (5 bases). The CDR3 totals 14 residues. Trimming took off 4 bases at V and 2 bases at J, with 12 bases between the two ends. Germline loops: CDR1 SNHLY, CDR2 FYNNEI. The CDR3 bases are TGTGCCAGCAGTGGAGGGTCGACGACCTACGAGCAGTACTTC. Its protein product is CASSGGSTTYEQYF.

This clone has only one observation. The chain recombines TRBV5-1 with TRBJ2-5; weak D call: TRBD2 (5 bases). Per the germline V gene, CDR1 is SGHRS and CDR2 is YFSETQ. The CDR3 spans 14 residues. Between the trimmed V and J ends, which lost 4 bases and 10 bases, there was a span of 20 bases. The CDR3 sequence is CASSTGLEARNQYF. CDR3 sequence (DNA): TGCGCCAGCAGCACCGGGTTGGAGGCCCGCAACCAGTACTTC. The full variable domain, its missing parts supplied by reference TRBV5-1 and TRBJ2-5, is KAGVTQTPRYLIKTRGQQVTLSCSPISGHRSVSWYQQTPGQGLQFLFEYFSETQRNKGNFPGRFSGRQFSNSRSEMNVSTLELGDSALYLCASSTGLEARNQYFGPGTRLLVL.

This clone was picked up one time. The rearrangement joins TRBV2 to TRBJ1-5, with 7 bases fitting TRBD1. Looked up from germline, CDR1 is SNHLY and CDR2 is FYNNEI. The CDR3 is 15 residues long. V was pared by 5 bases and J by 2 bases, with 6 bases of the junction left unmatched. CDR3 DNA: TGTGCCAGCAGTAACCAGGGGGGACGCAATCAGCCCCAGCATTTT. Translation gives CASSNQGGRNQPQHF. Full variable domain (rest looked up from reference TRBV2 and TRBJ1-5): EPEVTQTPSHQVTQMGQEVILRCVPISNHLYFYWYRQILGQKVEFLVSFYNNEISEKSEIFDDQFSVERPDGSNFTLKIRSTKLEDSAMYFCASSNQGGRNQPQHFGDGTRLSIL.

CDR3 nucleotides: TGCGCCAGCAGCTGGGGCAGGGCCGGTGCTGGGGCCAACGTCCTGACTTTC. Protein: CASSWGRAGAGANVLTF. The chain has TRBV5-1 and TRBJ2-6, with a weak D call TRBD1 (5 bases). The germline V and J ends were trimmed by 3 bases and 2 bases, with 15 bases remaining between them. This CDR3 has 17 amino acids. In germline, CDR1 is SGHRS, CDR2 YFSETQ.

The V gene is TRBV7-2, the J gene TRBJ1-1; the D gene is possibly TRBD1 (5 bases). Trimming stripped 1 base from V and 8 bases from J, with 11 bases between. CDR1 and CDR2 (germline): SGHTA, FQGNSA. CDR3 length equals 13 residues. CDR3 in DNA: TGTGCCAGCAGCTTAGGGGTTTACAGGGAAGCTTTCTTT. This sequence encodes CASSLGVYREAFF.

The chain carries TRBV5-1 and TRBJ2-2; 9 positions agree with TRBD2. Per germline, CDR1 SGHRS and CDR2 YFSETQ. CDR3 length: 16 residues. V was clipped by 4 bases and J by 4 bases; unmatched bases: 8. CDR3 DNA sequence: TGCGCCAGCAGCACTTTAGCGGGAGAGTCCACCGGGGAGCTGTTTTTT. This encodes CASSTLAGESTGELFF.

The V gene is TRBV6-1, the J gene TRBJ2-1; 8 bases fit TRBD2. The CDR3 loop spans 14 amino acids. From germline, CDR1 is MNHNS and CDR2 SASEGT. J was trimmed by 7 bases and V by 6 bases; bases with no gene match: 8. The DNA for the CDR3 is TGTGCCAGCAGCCATACGGGAGGGATAAATGAGCAGTTCTTC. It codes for CASSHTGGINEQFF.

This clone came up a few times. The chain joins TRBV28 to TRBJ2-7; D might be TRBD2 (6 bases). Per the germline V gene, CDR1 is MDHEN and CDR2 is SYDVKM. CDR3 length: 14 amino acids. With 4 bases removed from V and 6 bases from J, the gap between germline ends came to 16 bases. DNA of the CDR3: TGTGCCAGCAGTTCGCTGGGGGGTATGGGCGAGCAGTACTTC. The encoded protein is CASSSLGGMGEQYF.

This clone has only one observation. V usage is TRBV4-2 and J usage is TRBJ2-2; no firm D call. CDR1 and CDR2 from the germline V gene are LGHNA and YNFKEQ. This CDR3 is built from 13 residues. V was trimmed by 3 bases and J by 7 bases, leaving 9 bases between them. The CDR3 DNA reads TGTGCCAGCAGCCATGGCGGTGTCGGGGAGCTGTTTTTT. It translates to CASSHGGVGELFF.

This chain's CDR3 is CASSPGTSGQETQYF. CDR3 DNA sequence: TGTGCCAGCAGCCCCGGGACTAGCGGCCAAGAGACCCAGTACTTC. The J gene is TRBJ2-5, the V gene TRBV5-5, with 11 bases fitting TRBD2. Germline V gene data show CDR1 as SGHKS and CDR2 as YYEKEE (reference sequence). The CDR3 is 15 residues long. V trimming: 4 bases; J trimming: 1 base; junction bases outside the gene matches: 3.

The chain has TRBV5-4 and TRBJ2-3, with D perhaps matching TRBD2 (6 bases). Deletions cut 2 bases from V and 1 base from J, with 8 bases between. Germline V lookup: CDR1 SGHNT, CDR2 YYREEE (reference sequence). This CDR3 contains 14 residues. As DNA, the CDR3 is TGTGCCAGCAGCTTTAGCGGTGGCACAGATACGCAGTATTTT. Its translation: CASSFSGGTDTQYF. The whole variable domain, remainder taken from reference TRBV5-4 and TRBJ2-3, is ETGVTQSPTHLIKTRGQQVTLRCSSQSGHNTVSWYQQALGQGPQFIFQYYREEENGRGNFPPRFSGLQFPNYSSELNVNALELDDSALYLCASSFSGGTDTQYFGPGTRLTVL.

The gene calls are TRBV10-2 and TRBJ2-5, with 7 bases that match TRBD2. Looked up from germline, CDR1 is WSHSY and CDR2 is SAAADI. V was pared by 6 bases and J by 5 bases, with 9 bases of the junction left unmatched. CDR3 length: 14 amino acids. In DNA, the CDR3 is TGCGCCAGCAGGTCGCCGGGGGGTTCGGAGACCCAGTACTTC. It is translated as CASRSPGGSETQYF.

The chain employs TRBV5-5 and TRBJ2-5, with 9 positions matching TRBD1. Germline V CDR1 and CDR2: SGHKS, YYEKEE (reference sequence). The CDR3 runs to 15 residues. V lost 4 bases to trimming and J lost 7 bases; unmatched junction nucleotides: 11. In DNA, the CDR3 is TGTGCCAGCAGCCCTGGGGACAGGGTTAAGGGGACCCAGTACTTC. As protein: CASSPGDRVKGTQYF.

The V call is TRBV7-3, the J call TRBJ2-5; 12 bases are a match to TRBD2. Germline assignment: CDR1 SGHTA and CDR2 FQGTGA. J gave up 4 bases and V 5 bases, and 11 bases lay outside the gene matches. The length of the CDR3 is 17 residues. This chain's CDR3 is CASSRTSGTGAGETQYF. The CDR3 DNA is TGTGCCAGCAGCCGGACTAGCGGGACAGGGGCGGGAGAGACCCAGTACTTC.

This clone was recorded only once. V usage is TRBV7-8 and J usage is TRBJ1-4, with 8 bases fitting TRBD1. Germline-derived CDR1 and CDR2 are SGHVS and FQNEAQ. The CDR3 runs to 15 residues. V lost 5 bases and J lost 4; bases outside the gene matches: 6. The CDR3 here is CASSSGQGNNEKLFF. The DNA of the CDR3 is TGTGCCAGCAGCAGCGGACAGGGAAATAATGAAAAACTGTTTTTT.

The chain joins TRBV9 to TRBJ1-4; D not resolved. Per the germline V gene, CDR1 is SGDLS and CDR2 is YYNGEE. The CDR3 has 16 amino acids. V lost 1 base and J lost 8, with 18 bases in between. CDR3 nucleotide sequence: TGTGCCAGCAGCGTAAATTCAGCAGGACTCACCGAAAAACTGTTTTTT. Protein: CASSVNSAGLTEKLFF.

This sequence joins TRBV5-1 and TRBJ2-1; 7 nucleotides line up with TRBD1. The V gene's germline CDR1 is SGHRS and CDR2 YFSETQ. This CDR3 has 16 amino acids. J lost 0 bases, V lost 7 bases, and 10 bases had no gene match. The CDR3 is CASGETGPSSYNEQFF. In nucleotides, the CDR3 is TGCGCCAGCGGGGAGACAGGGCCGAGCTCCTACAATGAGCAGTTCTTC.

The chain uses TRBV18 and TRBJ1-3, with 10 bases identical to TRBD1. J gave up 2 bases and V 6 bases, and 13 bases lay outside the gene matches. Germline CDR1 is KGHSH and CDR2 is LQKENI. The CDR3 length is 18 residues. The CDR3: CASSTMGQGTVAGNTIYF. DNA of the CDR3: TGTGCCAGCTCTACCATGGGACAGGGGACAGTGGCTGGAAACACCATATATTTT.

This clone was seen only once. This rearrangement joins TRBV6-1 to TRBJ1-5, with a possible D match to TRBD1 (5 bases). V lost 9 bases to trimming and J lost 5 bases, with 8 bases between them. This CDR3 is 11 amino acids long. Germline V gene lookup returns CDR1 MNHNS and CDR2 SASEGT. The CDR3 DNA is TGTGCCAGTCAGGGTTATCAGCCCCAGCATTTT. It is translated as CASQGYQPQHF.

The CDR3 region is CASSGSGRPYYNEQFF. The CDR3 DNA reads TGTGCCAGCAGCGGGAGTGGCCGCCCTTATTACAATGAGCAGTTCTTC. The rearrangement links TRBV27 to TRBJ2-1, with D perhaps TRBD2 (6 bases). The CDR3 loop spans 16 amino acids. Germline V CDR1 and CDR2: MNHEY, SMNVEV (reference sequence). V was trimmed by 6 bases and J by 4 bases, leaving 19 bases between them.

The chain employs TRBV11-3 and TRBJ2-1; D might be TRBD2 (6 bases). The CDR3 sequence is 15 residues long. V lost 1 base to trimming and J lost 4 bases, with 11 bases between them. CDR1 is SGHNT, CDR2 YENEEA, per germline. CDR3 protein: CASSLVQGGYNEQFF. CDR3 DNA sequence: TGTGCCAGCAGCTTAGTACAAGGAGGGTACAATGAGCAGTTCTTC.

CDR3 amino acids: CAGDRGDTGELFF. CDR3 nucleotide sequence: TGTGCCGGGGACAGGGGCGACACCGGGGAGCTGTTTTTT. This chain uses TRBV2 with TRBJ2-2, with TRBD1 identical over 10 bases. The germline gives CDR1 SNHLY, CDR2 FYNNEI. The CDR3 loop spans 13 amino acids. J gave up 3 bases and V 11 bases, and 3 bases lay outside the gene matches.

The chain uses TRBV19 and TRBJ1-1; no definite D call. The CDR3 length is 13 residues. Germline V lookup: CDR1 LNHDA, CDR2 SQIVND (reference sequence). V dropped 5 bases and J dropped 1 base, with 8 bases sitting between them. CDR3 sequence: CASSYSQNTEAFF. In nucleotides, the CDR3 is TGTGCCAGTAGTTACTCTCAGAACACTGAAGCTTTCTTT.

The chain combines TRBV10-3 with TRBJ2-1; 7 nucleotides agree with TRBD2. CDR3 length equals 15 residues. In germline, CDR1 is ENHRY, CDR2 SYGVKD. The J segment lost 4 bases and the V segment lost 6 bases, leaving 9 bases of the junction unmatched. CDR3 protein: CAIRARERYYNEQFF. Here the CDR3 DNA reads TGTGCCATCAGGGCGCGGGAGAGATATTACAATGAGCAGTTCTTC.